This T cell receptor beta chain was captured in a study of T-cell memory formation after mild COVID-19 (dated by TCRdb to the early 2020s). For the study in its entirety: TCR sequence clusters from the two donors were largely donor specific. T-cell clones expanding and contracting after mild COVID-19 in a couple of donors were tracked by longitudinal TCRalpha and TCRbeta repertoire sequencing. The cohort was made up of two young adult volunteers, one female and one male, who were previously healthy.

Regarding this clonotype: This receptor's antigen is unknown. No base-level quality is on record; no much larger clone is a single base apart.

The paper's findings and limits, for the study overall: The study covered only a couple of mild cases, and larger cohorts including severe cases with pre-infection samples were considered necessary. Some responding clones were detected in pre-infection memory, suggesting pre-existing cross-reactive memory T cells joined the SARS-CoV-2 response. Contracting CD4+ clones appeared mostly in the CM and EM memory subsets, whereas CD8+ clones were enriched in EMRA. Whether the second-wave clones peaking on day 37 were SARS-CoV-2 specific was not confirmed. Balanced CD4/CD8 phenotypes were observed for clones contracting from day 15 to 85, whereas a bias towards CD4+ was observed for a second wave of clones expanding from day 15 to 37.

The germline V gene supplies CDR1 MRHNA and CDR2 SNTAGT. Inclusive of the bounding cysteine and phenylalanine, the CDR3 is 18 residues long. Here the CDR3 DNA is all that survives: 54 bases in frame from base 1. V trim: 5 bases; J trim: 0 bases; unmatched bases: 5. TCRdb shows the sequencer as Illumina NovaSeq 6000. TCRalpha and TCRbeta cDNA libraries were constructed by 5'RACE with constant-segment primers, with sample barcodes and unique molecular identifiers being introduced. Trizol reagent was used to extract RNA from every sample. The libraries were amplified in two PCR steps, and the second step added a second sample barcode and Illumina TruSeq adapters. Libraries were sequenced on an Illumina NovaSeq with 2 x 150 bp paired-end reads. The authors processed their data as follows. With migec v1.2.7, reads were demultiplexed and then collapsed into UMI-guided consensus sequences. Using mixcr v2.1.11, UMI consensuses were aligned to TRA and TRB V and J templates and then assembled into clonotypes. A clonotype was counted as expanded or contracted only when both edgeR and NoisET called the clonotype significant, with the noise models trained on biological replicates. edgeR calls used a false discovery rate-adjusted p below 0.01 and a log2 fold-change threshold of 1. PCA with hierarchical clustering of max-normalized trajectories of the 1000 most abundant clonotypes was used as exploratory dynamics analysis. Separately sequenced CD4+ and CD8+ repertoires were used to assign the CD4 or CD8 phenotype of responding clones. TCRdb itself trimmed the public reads at Q25 with fastp, ran MiXCR and retained productive beta chains. A single entry per CDR3 protein holds the most common genes and DNA from its merged rows. The V and J calls were determined by TCRdb, not by the authors. For this sample there are roughly 500,000 distinct CDR3 sequences; around 20% appear just once. Clones ranked in the top ten supply around an eighth of the sample.

PBMCs were isolated by Ficoll-Paque density gradient centrifugation. This TCR was sampled from an adult woman who had mild COVID-19 (a few samples of this study predate the infection). The sample titles of this study are shuffled in the database, so cell type and time point are left out; the donor was told from shared clones. What was sequenced was PBMCs or a T cell subset sorted from them (not recorded which). The rearrangement combines TRBV6-4 with TRBJ2-2; 14 of the junction bases match TRBD2. Here the CDR3 is given as CASSLGTSGGANTGELFF. The nucleotides read TGTGCCAGCAGTCTAGGGACTAGCGGGGGAGCGAACACCGGGGAGCTGTTTTTT.